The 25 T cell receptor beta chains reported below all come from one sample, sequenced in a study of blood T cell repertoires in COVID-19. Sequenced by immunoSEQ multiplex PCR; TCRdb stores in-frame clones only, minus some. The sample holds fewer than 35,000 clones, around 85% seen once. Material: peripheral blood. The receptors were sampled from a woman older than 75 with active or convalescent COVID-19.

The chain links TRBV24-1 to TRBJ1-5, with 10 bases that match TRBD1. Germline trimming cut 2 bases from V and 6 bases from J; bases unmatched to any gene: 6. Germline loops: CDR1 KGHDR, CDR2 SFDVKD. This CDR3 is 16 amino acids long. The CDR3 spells CATSDSRTGGGQPQHF. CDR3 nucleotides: TGTGCCACCAGTGATTCCAGGACAGGGGGGGGTCAGCCCCAGCATTTT.

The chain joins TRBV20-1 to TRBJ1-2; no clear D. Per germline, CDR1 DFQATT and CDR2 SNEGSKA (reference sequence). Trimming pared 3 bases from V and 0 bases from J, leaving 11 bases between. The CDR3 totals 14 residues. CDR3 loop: CSASLTASNYGYTF. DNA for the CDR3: TGCAGTGCTAGTTTAACAGCCTCTAACTATGGCTACACCTTC.

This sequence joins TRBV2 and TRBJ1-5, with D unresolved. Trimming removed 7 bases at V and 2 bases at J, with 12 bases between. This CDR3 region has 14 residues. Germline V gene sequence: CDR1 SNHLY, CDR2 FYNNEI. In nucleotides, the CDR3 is TGTGCCAGCAACAGAGACGGTGGCAATCAGCCCCAGCATTTT. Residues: CASNRDGGNQPQHF.

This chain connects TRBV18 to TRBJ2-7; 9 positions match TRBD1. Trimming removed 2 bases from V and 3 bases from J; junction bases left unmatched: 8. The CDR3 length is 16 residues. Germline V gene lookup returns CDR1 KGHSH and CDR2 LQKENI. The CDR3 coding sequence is TGTGCCAGCTCACCAGGGTCGACAGGGGGTTTCTACGAGCAGTACTTC. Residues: CASSPGSTGGFYEQYF.

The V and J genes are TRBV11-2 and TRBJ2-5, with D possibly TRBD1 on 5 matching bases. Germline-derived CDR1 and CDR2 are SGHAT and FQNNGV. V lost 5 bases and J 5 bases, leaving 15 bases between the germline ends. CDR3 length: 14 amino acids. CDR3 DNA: TGTGCCAGCAGCCCAGGGCAGGGCAGGGAGACCCAGTACTTC. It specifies CASSPGQGRETQYF. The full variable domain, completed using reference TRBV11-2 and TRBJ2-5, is EAGVAQSPRYKIIEKRQSVAFWCNPISGHATLYWYQQILGQGPKLLIQFQNNGVVDDSQLPKDRFSAERLKGVDSTLKIQPAKLEDSAVYLCASSPGQGRETQYFGPGTRLLVL.

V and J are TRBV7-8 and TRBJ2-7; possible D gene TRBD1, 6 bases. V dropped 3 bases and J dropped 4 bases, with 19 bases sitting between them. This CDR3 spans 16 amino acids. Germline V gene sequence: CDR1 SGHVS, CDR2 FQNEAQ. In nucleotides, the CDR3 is TGTGCCAGCAGCTTGAAAGTGGGGGCGTTGGCGTACGAGCAGTACTTC. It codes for CASSLKVGALAYEQYF.

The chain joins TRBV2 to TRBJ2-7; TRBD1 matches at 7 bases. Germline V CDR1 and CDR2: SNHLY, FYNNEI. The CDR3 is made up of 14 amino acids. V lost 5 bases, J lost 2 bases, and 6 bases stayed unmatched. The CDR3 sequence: CASSLQGDAYEQYF. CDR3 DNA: TGTGCCAGCAGTCTCCAGGGGGACGCCTACGAGCAGTACTTC.

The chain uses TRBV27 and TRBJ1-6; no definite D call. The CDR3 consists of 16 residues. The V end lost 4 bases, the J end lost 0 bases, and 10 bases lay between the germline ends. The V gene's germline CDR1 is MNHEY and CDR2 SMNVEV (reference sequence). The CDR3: CASSSVQSSYNSPLHF. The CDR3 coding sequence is TGTGCCAGCAGTTCAGTACAGAGCTCCTATAATTCACCCCTCCACTTT.

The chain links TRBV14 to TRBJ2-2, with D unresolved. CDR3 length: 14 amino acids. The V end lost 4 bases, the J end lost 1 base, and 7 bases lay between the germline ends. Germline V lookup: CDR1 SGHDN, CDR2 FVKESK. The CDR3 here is CASSRTWNTGELFF. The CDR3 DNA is TGTGCCAGCAGCCGTACATGGAACACCGGGGAGCTGTTTTTT.

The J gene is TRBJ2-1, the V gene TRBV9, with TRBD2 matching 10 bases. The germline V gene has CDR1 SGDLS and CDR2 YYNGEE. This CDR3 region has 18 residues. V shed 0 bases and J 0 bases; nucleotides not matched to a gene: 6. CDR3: CASSVAPGLAASYNEQFF. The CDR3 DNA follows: TGTGCCAGCAGCGTAGCTCCTGGACTAGCGGCCTCCTACAATGAGCAGTTCTTC.

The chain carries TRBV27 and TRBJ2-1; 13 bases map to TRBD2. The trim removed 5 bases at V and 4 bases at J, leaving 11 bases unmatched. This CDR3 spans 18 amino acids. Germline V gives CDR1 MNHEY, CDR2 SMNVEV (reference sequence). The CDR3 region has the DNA TGTGCCAGCAGTCCGGCCCGGACTAGCGGGGGATTTTACAATGAGCAGTTCTTC. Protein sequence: CASSPARTSGGFYNEQFF.

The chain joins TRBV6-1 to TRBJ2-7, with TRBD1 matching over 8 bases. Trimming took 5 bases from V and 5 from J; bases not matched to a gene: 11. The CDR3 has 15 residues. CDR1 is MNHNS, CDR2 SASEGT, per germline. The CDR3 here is CASSLGTGFINEQYF. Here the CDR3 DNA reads TGTGCCAGCAGTTTAGGGACAGGCTTCATTAACGAGCAGTACTTC.

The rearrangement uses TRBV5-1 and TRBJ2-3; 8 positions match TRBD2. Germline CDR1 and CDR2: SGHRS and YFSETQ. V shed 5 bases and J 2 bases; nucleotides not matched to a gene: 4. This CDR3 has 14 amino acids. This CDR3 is CASSGTSTTDTQYF. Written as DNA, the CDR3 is TGCGCCAGCAGTGGGACTAGTACCACAGATACGCAGTATTTT.

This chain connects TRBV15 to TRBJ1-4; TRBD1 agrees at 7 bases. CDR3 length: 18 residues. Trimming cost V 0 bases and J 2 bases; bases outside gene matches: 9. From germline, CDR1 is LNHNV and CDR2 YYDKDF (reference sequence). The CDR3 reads CATSRDKGGVRTNEKLFF. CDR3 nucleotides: TGTGCCACCAGCAGAGATAAAGGGGGCGTACGGACTAATGAAAAACTGTTTTTT.

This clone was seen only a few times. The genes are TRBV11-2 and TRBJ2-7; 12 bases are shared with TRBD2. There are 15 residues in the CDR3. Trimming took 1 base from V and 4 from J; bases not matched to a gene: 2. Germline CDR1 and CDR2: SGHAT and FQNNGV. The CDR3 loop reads CASSLASGGVYEQYF. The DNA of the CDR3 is TGTGCCAGCAGCTTAGCTAGCGGGGGGGTTTACGAGCAGTACTTC.

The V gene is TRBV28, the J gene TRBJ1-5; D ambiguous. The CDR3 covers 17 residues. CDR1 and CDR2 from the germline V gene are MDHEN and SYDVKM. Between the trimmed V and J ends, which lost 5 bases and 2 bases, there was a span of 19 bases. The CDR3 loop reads CASSPDLGYGGNQPQHF. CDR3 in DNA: TGTGCCAGCAGTCCCGACCTGGGGTACGGGGGCAATCAGCCCCAGCATTTT.

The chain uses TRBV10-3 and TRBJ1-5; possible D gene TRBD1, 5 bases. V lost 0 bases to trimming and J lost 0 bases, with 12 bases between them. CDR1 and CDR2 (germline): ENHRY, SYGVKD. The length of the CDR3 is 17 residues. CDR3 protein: CAISESGGSYSNQPQHF. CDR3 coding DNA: TGTGCCATCAGTGAGTCCGGGGGTTCATATAGCAATCAGCCCCAGCATTTT.

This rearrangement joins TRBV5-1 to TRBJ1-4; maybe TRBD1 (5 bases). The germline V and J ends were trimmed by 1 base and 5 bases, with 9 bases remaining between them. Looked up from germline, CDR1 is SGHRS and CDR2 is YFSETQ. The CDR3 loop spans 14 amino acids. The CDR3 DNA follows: TGCGCCAGCAGCTTGAGCGGGGGAAATGAAAAACTGTTTTTT. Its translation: CASSLSGGNEKLFF.

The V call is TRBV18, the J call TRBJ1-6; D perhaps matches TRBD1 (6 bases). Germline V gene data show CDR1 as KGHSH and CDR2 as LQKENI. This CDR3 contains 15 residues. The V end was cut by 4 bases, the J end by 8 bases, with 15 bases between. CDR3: CASSLLQGTDSPLHF. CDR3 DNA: TGTGCCAGCTCACTTCTACAGGGCACAGATTCACCCCTCCACTTT.

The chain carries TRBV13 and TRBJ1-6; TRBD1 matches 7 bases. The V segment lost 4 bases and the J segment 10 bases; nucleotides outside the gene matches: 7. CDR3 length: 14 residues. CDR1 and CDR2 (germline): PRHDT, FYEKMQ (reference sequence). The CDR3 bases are TGTGCCAGCAGCTCGTCGACAGGGCGATCACCCCTCCACTTT. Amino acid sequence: CASSSSTGRSPLHF. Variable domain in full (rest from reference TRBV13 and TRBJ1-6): AAGVIQSPRHLIKEKRETATLKCYPIPRHDTVYWYQQGPGQDPQFLISFYEKMQSDKGSIPDRFSAQQFSDYHSELNMSSLELGDSALYFCASSSSTGRSPLHFGNGTRLTVT.

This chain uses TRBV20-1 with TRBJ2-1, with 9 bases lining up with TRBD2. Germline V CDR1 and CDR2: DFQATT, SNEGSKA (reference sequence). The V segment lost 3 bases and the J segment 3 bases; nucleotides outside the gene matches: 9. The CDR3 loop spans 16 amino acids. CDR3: CSASPPSGGFYNEQFF. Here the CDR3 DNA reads TGCAGTGCTAGTCCCCCCAGCGGGGGGTTCTACAATGAGCAGTTCTTC.

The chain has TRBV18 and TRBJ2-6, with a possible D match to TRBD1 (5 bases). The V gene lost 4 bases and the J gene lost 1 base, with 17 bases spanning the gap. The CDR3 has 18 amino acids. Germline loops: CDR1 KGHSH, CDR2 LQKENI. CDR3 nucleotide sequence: TGTGCCAGCTCACGAGATCAGGGTTTCGGGTCTGGGGCCAACGTCCTGACTTTC. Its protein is CASSRDQGFGSGANVLTF.

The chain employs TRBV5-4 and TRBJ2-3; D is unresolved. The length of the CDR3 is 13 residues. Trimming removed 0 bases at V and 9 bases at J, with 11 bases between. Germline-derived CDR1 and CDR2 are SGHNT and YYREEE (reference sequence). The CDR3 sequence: CASSLDSQSTQYF. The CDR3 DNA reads TGTGCCAGCAGCTTGGACAGCCAATCCACGCAGTATTTT.

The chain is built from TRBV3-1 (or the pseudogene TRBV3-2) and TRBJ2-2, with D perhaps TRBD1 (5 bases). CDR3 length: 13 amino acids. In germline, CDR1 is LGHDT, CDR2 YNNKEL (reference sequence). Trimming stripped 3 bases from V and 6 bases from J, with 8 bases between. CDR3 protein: CASSQARAGELFF. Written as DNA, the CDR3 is TGTGCCAGCAGCCAGGCCAGGGCCGGGGAGCTGTTTTTT.

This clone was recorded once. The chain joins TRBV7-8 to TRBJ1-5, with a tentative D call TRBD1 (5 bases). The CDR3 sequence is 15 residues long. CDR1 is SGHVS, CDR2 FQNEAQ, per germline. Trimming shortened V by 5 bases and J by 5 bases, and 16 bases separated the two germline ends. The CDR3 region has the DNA TGTGCCAGCAGCCCGATCCGGGGGGGGGATCAGCCCCAGCATTTT. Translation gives CASSPIRGGDQPQHF.